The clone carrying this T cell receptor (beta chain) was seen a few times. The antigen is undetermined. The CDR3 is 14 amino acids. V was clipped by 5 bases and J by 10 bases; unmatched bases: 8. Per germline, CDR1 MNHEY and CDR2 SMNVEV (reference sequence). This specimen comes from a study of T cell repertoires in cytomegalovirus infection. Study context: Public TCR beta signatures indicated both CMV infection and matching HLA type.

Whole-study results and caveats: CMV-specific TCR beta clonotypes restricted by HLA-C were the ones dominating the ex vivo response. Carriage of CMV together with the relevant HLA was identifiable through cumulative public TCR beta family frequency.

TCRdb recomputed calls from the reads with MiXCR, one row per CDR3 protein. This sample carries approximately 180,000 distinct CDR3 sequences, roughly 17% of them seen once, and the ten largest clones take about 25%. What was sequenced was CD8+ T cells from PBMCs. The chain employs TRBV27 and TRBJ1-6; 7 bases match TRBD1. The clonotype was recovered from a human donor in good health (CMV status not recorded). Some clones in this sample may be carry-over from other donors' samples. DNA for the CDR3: TGTGCCAGCAGTCTAGACAGGGTTCGATCACCCCTCCACTTT. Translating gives CASSLDRVRSPLHF.